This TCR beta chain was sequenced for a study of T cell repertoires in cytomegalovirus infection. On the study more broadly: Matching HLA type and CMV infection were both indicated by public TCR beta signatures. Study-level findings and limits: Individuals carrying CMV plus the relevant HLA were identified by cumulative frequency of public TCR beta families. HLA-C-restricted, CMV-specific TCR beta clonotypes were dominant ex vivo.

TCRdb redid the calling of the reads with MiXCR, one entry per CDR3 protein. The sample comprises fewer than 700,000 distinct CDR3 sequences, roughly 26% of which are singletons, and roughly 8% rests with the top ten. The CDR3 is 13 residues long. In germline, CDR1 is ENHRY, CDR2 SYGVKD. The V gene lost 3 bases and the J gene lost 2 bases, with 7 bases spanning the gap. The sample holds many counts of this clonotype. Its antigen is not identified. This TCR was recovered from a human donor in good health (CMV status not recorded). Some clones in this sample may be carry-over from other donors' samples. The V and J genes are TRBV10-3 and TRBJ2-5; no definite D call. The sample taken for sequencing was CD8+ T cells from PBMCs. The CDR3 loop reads CAISDSMQETQYF. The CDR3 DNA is TGTGCCATCAGTGATTCAATGCAAGAGACCCAGTACTTC.